In this sample, the clone carrying this TCR beta chain turned up a few times. Antigen specificity is unknown. The source of the sample is a study of cytomegalovirus exposure and HLA in healthy donors. Study-level findings and limits: The availability of immune exposure information extended only to CMV serostatus. In an earlier analysis, productive rearrangement rates for most beta V segments clustered near 87% or 30%. An analysis that came later showed most CMV-associated TCR beta chains appearing HLA-restricted.

The V end was cut by 0 bases, the J end by 1 base, with 7 bases between. This CDR3 contains 14 residues. The V gene's germline CDR1 is SGDLS and CDR2 YYNGEE. The PCR contained 60 Vbeta and 13 Jbeta primers. Produced via immunoSEQ multiplex PCR; TCRdb's table is partial and in-frame only. The table has about 87,000 clones, 65% to 75% seen once; the top ten hold more than 20%. Input material: PBMCs. This clonotype was obtained from a man aged 25-45 years in good health and CMV-seropositive. V gene TRBV9 combines with J gene TRBJ2-5; D is ambiguous. CDR3 protein: CASSVGAAQETQYF. The CDR3 DNA is TGTGCCAGCAGCGTAGGGGCAGCCCAAGAGACCCAGTACTTC.